The 20 T cell receptor beta chains reported below all come from one sample, sequenced in a study of shared clonotypes between healthy human individuals (dated by TCRdb to 2018 to 2020). The library was prepared using the immunoSEQ multiplex PCR assay. TCRdb took this table from immuneACCESS and kept in-frame rearrangements with V and J called. Such tables lack part of the clones; where checked against another copy, unresolved V genes explain under half of the gap, and the rest is unexplained. Present in this sample are around 1,100,000 clones, 70% to 85% of which were seen just once. Clones ranked in the top ten supply almost 0.9% of the sample. Material for sequencing was memory CD4+ T cells from PBMCs. This sample's cell subset or site label indicates: CD45RA-negative fraction. These receptors were collected from a man between 18 and 29 years old in good health. Some clones in this sample may be carry-over from other donors' samples.

This chain joins TRBV6-8 and TRBJ2-7; no clear D gene. Trimming took 0 bases from V and 4 from J, leaving 10 bases between them. In germline, CDR1 is MNHGY, CDR2 SAAAGT. This CDR3 is 14 amino acids long. The CDR3 DNA follows: TGTGCCAGCAGTTACTCGAGTTTGGAGTACGAGCAGTACTTC. Translation gives CASSYSSLEYEQYF.

This clone was seen only a few times. The CDR3 is CASSDWGAHTGELFF. In nucleotides, the CDR3 is TGTGCCAGCAGTGACTGGGGGGCGCACACCGGGGAGCTGTTTTTT. The chain has TRBV6-1 and TRBJ2-2; possibly TRBD1 or TRBD2 for D (6 bases each). Germline V gene data show CDR1 as MNHNS and CDR2 as SASEGT. V was trimmed by 3 bases and J by 3 bases, leaving 11 bases between them. This CDR3 is built from 15 residues.

A remark on this clone: Since a much larger clone is just one base distant, this may be a read error. V gene TRBV6-1 combines with J gene TRBJ2-5; TRBD1 matches at 10 bases. Germline-derived CDR1 and CDR2 are MNHNS and SASEGT. The CDR3 runs to 13 residues. Unmatched junction bases numbered 0, after V lost 4 bases and J lost 4 bases. The CDR3 DNA sequence: TGTGCCAGCAGTGGGGACAGGGGAGAGACCCAGTACTTC. As protein: CASSGDRGETQYF.

The rearrangement joins TRBV5-1 to TRBJ2-5, with D hard to call. The length of the CDR3 is 12 residues. Germline V gives CDR1 SGHRS, CDR2 YFSETQ. Trimming removed 1 base at V and 4 bases at J, with 5 bases between. The CDR3 region has the DNA TGCGCCAGCAGCTTGCTGGGAGAGACCCAGTACTTC. The encoded protein is CASSLLGETQYF.

As to this clone: Within the sample, other DNA sequences also encode this same CDR3. This rearrangement joins TRBV29-1 to TRBJ2-3; the match to TRBD2 covers 7 bases. There are 14 residues in the CDR3. Germline V gives CDR1 SQVTM, CDR2 ANQGSEA. V shed 3 bases, J shed 0 bases, and the junction held 3 bases outside the gene matches. The DNA of the CDR3 is TGCAGCGTTGACCTAGCGGCTAGCACAGATACGCAGTATTTT. Translating it yields CSVDLAASTDTQYF.

CDR3 sequence (DNA): TGTGCCAGCAGCTTCAGGGTGGACTTTGGAAACACCATATATTTT. It translates to CASSFRVDFGNTIYF. This sequence joins TRBV5-6 and TRBJ1-3; D might be TRBD1 (5 bases). Germline-derived CDR1 and CDR2 are SGHDT and YYEEEE. Trimming removed 2 bases from V and 3 bases from J, with 12 bases in between. The CDR3 has 15 residues.

This rearrangement joins TRBV11-2 to TRBJ2-1; a weak D match, TRBD1 (5 bases). Germline CDR1 and CDR2: SGHAT and FQNNGV. Trimming stripped 5 bases from V and 4 bases from J, with 18 bases between. CDR3 size: 16 residues. The CDR3 nucleotides are TGTGCCAGCAGCCAACAGGTAGGGGCAGGGTACAATGAGCAGTTCTTC. The encoded protein is CASSQQVGAGYNEQFF.

The genes are TRBV7-3 and TRBJ1-1; maybe TRBD1 (5 bases). This CDR3 is 15 amino acids long. V dropped 5 bases and J dropped 1 base, with 14 bases sitting between them. CDR1 SGHTA and CDR2 FQGTGA come from the germline V gene. CDR3 coding DNA: TGTGCCAGCAGCCCCTGGGGGGGTAGGAACACTGAAGCTTTCTTT. It codes for CASSPWGGRNTEAFF.

This clone was detected a few times. The chain joins TRBV13 to TRBJ2-7, with D possibly called TRBD1 or TRBD2 (6 bases each). Germline V gene sequence: CDR1 PRHDT, CDR2 FYEKMQ (reference sequence). Trimming cost V 2 bases and J 2 bases, with 19 bases left between them. The CDR3 has 17 residues. DNA of the CDR3: TGTGCCAGCAGCTTATCCCCCGGGGGAGGACAGACCTACGAGCAGTACTTC. Amino acids: CASSLSPGGGQTYEQYF. Complete variable domain (other parts from reference TRBV13 and TRBJ2-7): AAGVIQSPRHLIKEKRETATLKCYPIPRHDTVYWYQQGPGQDPQFLISFYEKMQSDKGSIPDRFSAQQFSDYHSELNMSSLELGDSALYFCASSLSPGGGQTYEQYFGPGTRLTVT.

This clone has more than one count but fewer than ten. The chain has TRBV18 and TRBJ2-7; D is perhaps TRBD1 (5 bases). With 8 bases removed from V and 5 bases from J, the gap between germline ends came to 10 bases. Looked up from germline, CDR1 is KGHSH and CDR2 is LQKENI. This CDR3 spans 11 amino acids. The CDR3 protein is CASAGFDEQYF. CDR3 bases: TGTGCCAGCGCAGGGTTCGACGAGCAGTACTTC. Combining the CDR3 with reference TRBV18 and TRBJ2-7 gives the whole variable domain NAGVMQNPRHLVRRRGQEARLRCSPMKGHSHVYWYRQLPEEGLKFMVYLQKENIIDESGMPKERFSAEFPKEGPSILRIQQVVRGDSAAYFCASAGFDEQYFGPGTRLTVT.

This clone was picked up many times. V gene TRBV5-4 combines with J gene TRBJ2-1, with 8 bases that match TRBD1. The germline V gene has CDR1 SGHNT and CDR2 YYREEE (reference sequence). The CDR3 sequence is 15 residues long. V lost 0 bases and J lost 9; bases outside the gene matches: 8. CDR3 sequence reads: CASSLVTGVGGEQFF. CDR3 bases: TGTGCCAGCAGCTTGGTGACAGGGGTGGGTGGTGAGCAGTTCTTC.

This sequence joins TRBV10-3 and TRBJ1-1; TRBD1 agrees at 10 bases. V shed 7 bases and J 3 bases; nucleotides not matched to a gene: 5. The CDR3 length is 14 residues. Germline CDR1 ENHRY, CDR2 SYGVKD. The CDR3 spells CAITLGQGDTEAFF. The DNA of the CDR3 is TGTGCCATCACTCTAGGACAGGGGGACACTGAAGCTTTCTTT.

This rearrangement joins TRBV7-2 to TRBJ2-2; 8 bases align to TRBD2. The CDR3 runs 14 residues. V lost 8 bases, J lost 4 bases, and 6 bases stayed unmatched. Germline V gives CDR1 SGHTA, CDR2 FQGNSA. In DNA form, the CDR3 reads TGTGCCAGCCGCACTAGCGGTATCACCGGGGAGCTGTTTTTT. This codes for CASRTSGITGELFF.

The gene calls are TRBV7-3 and TRBJ2-2; 8 bases map to TRBD2. With V trimmed by 6 bases and J by 0 bases, 6 bases remained unmatched. The germline CDR1 and CDR2 sequences are SGHTA and FQGTGA. CDR3 length equals 16 residues. The CDR3 nucleotides are TGTGCCAGCAGTTTAGTAGCGGGAACGAACACCGGGGAGCTGTTTTTT. Translating gives CASSLVAGTNTGELFF.

The CDR3 protein is CASSFPRVMTSTDTQYF. For the CDR3, the DNA is TGTGCCAGCAGTTTCCCACGAGTTATGACTAGCACAGATACGCAGTATTTT. The chain is built from TRBV2 and TRBJ2-3; unclear D gene. Germline lookup yields CDR1 SNHLY and CDR2 FYNNEI. The germline V and J ends were trimmed by 5 bases and 0 bases, with 18 bases remaining between them. This CDR3 is 17 amino acids long. The full variable domain, rest sourced from reference TRBV2 and TRBJ2-3, is EPEVTQTPSHQVTQMGQEVILRCVPISNHLYFYWYRQILGQKVEFLVSFYNNEISEKSEIFDDQFSVERPDGSNFTLKIRSTKLEDSAMYFCASSFPRVMTSTDTQYFGPGTRLTVL.

This clone was seen a handful of times. The chain combines TRBV2 with TRBJ2-1; D possibly matches TRBD1 or TRBD2 (5 bases each). Germline V gene sequence: CDR1 SNHLY, CDR2 FYNNEI. Trimming removed 10 bases at V and 6 bases at J, with 19 bases between. This CDR3 spans 14 amino acids. The CDR3 DNA reads TGTGCCACCGAGGGGTCTAGGAAGGGCAATGAGCAGTTCTTC. Its translation is CATEGSRKGNEQFF.

Points on this clone: At one end, the junction sequence differs from germline, possibly due to a read error. This specimen includes other DNA sequences encoding the same CDR3. The chain uses TRBV5-4 and TRBJ2-5, with D perhaps being TRBD1 or TRBD2 (5 bases each). The CDR3 covers 13 residues. CDR1 and CDR2 (germline): SGHNT, YYREEE (reference sequence). The CDR3 is CASSRDRQETQYF. Written as DNA, the CDR3 is TGTGCCAGCAGCCGGGACCGCCAAGAGACTCAGTACTTC.

This clone was seen repeatedly, ten times or more. The chain links TRBV18 to TRBJ1-2; D not certain. The CDR3 sequence is 12 residues long. Germline V gene lookup returns CDR1 KGHSH and CDR2 LQKENI. Trimming stripped 8 bases from V and 6 bases from J, with 13 bases between. The CDR3 protein is CASREADHGYTF. The CDR3 nucleotides are TGTGCCAGCCGCGAGGCAGATCATGGCTACACCTTC.

This clone was seen a few times. The chain combines TRBV9 with TRBJ1-5; TRBD1 matches 12 bases. J gave up 11 bases and V 2 bases, and 11 bases lay outside the gene matches. Germline V gives CDR1 SGDLS, CDR2 YYNGEE. This CDR3 comprises 16 residues. CDR3 sequence (DNA): TGTGCCAGCAGCGTTGCCGGGACAGGGGGCCTGGGGACCCAGCATTTT. It translates to CASSVAGTGGLGTQHF.

The chain links TRBV5-4 to TRBJ2-7; D perhaps matches TRBD2 (6 bases). The V gene lost 0 bases and the J gene lost 5 bases, with 12 bases spanning the gap. The germline CDR1 and CDR2 sequences are SGHNT and YYREEE (reference sequence). This CDR3 spans 14 amino acids. The CDR3 spells CASSLGFGGDEQYF. The CDR3 DNA reads as TGTGCCAGCAGCTTGGGGTTCGGGGGAGACGAGCAGTACTTC.